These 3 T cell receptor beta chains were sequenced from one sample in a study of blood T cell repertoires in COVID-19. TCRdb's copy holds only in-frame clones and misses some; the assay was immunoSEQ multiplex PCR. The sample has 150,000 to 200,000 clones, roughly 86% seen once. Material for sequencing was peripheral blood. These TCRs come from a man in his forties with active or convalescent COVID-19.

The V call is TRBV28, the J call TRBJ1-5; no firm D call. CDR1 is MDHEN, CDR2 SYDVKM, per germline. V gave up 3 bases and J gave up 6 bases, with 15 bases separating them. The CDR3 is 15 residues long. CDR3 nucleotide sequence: TGTGCCAGCAGTTTCCGGATCGGGTATGGTCAGCCCCAGCATTTT. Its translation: CASSFRIGYGQPQHF.

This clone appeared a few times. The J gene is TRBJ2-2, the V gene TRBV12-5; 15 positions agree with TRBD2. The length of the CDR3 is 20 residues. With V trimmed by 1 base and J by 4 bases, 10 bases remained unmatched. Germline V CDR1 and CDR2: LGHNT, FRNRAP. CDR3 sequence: CASGLAGTSGGPLGTGELFF. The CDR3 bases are TGTGCTAGTGGTTTGGCAGGGACTAGCGGGGGGCCTCTGGGCACCGGGGAGCTGTTTTTT.

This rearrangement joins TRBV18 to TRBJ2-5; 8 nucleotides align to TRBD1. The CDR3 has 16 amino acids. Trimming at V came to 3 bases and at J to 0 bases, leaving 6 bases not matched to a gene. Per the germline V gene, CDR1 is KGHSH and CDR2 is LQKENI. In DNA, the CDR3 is TGTGCCAGCTCACCTCTCGGACAGGGCTACCAAGAGACCCAGTACTTC. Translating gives CASSPLGQGYQETQYF.